This T cell receptor beta chain derives from a study of monozygotic twins with inflammatory bowel disease. Concerning this clonotype itself: Its antigen is undetermined.

Study observations and caveats: Clonotypes shared with others were fewer in IBD patients than in healthy twins, especially with disease activity.

Making cDNA involved eight separate reactions per sample. Amplification used two nested PCRs: 15 to 20 cycles, then approximately 9 cycles, on TCRalpha/TCRbeta cDNA. No DNA is given; TCRdb re-called the 5' RACE reads and lists each CDR3 protein once. The clone table shows around 410,000 distinct CDR3 sequences, with the ten largest holding under 3%. The CDR3 extends over 20 amino acids. CDR1 and CDR2 (germline): SSHAT, FNYEAQ (reference sequence). Sequenced sample: blood. The V gene is TRBV7-7, the J gene TRBJ2-3; TCRdb indicates TRBD2, and absent DNA this call remains unverified. This clonotype was sampled from a human donor with ulcerative colitis or Crohn's disease, or a healthy co-twin of an affected twin (not recorded which). The CDR3 region is CASSLRLSGGLAGVEDTQYF.